Each of the 21 T cell receptor delta chains below was sequenced from the same sample in a study of γδ T cells in repeated Plasmodium falciparum infection. TCRdb applied CATT to the multiplex PCR reads for clone calling. The table has over 55,000 delta-chain clones, approximately 1.5% seen once. Gammadelta T cells were flow-sorted from PBMC into Vgamma9/Vdelta2+ and Vdelta2-negative populations for bulk analysis. The sequencing sample was made of gamma-delta T cells from blood. These receptors all stem from a pool of human donors (malaria-infected and uninfected, not separated).

This clone was recorded at least ten times. This likely reflects a read error, since a far larger clone is one base away. The same CDR3 can be traced to other DNA sequences in this sample. This chain connects TRDV1 to TRDJ1, with 13 bases fitting TRDD3. The length of the CDR3 is 19 residues. The V segment lost 6 bases and the J segment 3 bases; nucleotides outside the gene matches: 16. CDR1 and CDR2 (germline): TSWWSYY, QGS. The CDR3, as DNA: TGTGCTCTTGGACGGGACCGTCCACGTACTGGGGGATACGCCGATAAACTCATCTTT. This codes for CALGRDRPRTGGYADKLIF.

As regards this clone: The TCRdb protein, from a much larger clone, departs from this DNA's translation at residue 14, likely by read error; the protein shown derives from the DNA. The chain joins TRDV1 to TRDJ1, with a tentative D call TRDD3 (5 bases). V was pared by 2 bases and J by 3 bases, with 25 bases between. Germline assignment: CDR1 TSWWSYY and CDR2 QGS. This CDR3 is 19 amino acids long. The CDR3 region is CALGEDISGIPPYADKLIF. The CDR3 nucleotides are TGTGCTCTTGGGGAAGATATCTCCGGGATTCCCCCGTACGCCGATAAACTCATCTTT.

This clone was observed a few times. A far larger clone differs by one base, so this is likely a read error. Within the sample, other DNA sequences also encode this same CDR3. The V gene is TRDV1, the J gene TRDJ1, with 7 bases identical to TRDD3. TCRdb leaves out the J gene; it was filled in here by matching the DNA to germline. V was pared by 2 bases and J by 0 bases, with 27 bases of the junction left unmatched. Germline V lookup: CDR1 TSWWSYY, CDR2 QGS. CDR3 length: 23 amino acids. The DNA of the CDR3 is TGTGCTCTTGGGGAAACTTCGGTTCTAGGAAGACTGGGGATTACTACGTACACCGATAAACTCATCTTT. Protein: CALGETSVLGRLGITTYTDKLIF.

This clone has just a few counts. A far larger clone lies a single base away; this is likely a read error. This chain links TRDV1 with TRDJ1; TRDD3 matches 10 bases. The J gene comes from matching the DNA to germline here; TCRdb lacks it. Germline-derived CDR1 and CDR2 are TSWWSYY and QGS. The J segment lost 0 bases and the V segment lost 1 base, leaving 17 bases of the junction unmatched. The CDR3 runs to 21 residues. Written as DNA, the CDR3 is TGTGCTCTTGGGGAACAGACCCACTCCTCTAATGGGGGATACTACACCGATAAACTCATCTTT. The encoded protein is CALGEQTHSSNGGYYTDKLIF.

This clone was counted many times. This DNA's translation differs at residue 8 from TCRdb's protein, which comes from a much larger clone; a read error is likely, and the protein shown is translated from the DNA. V is TRDV1 and J is TRDJ1, with a weak D call TRDD3 (6 bases). CDR3 length equals 22 residues. V dropped 1 base and J dropped 0 bases, with 30 bases sitting between them. Germline CDR1 and CDR2: TSWWSYY and QGS. The CDR3 nucleotides are TGTGCTCTTGGGGAACCTCGGGGAAGAGATACGCGGACACCATTCCACACCGATAAACTCATCTTT. Its protein is CALGEPRGRDTRTPFHTDKLIF.

This clone was counted at least ten times. The protein TCRdb lists belongs to a much larger clone and differs from this DNA's translation at residue 12, which points to a read error; the protein shown is made from the DNA. The chain is built from TRDV2 and TRDJ1; D is undetermined. CDR1 is GEAIGNYY, CDR2 EKD, per germline. There are 14 residues in the CDR3. CDR3: CACDFPSLPDKPIF. For the CDR3, the DNA is TGTGCCTGTGACTTCCCCTCTCTGCCCGATAAACCCATCTTT.

This clone was seen a few times. With only one base between it and a far larger clone, this is likely a read error. Other nucleotide sequences from this sample produce the same CDR3. This sequence joins TRDV1 and TRDJ1; no definite D call. TCRdb carries no J gene annotation; the J gene was assigned here by matching the DNA with germline. Deletions cut 8 bases from V and 3 bases from J, with 22 bases between. CDR1 and CDR2 (germline): TSWWSYY, QGS. The CDR3 has 16 residues. CDR3 in amino acids: CALLTATRSSADKLIF. The CDR3 DNA sequence: TGTGCTCTTCTGACCGCAACAAGAAGTTCGGCCGATAAACTCATCTTT.

This clone was counted at least ten times. A read error is the likely source, as a far larger clone sits one nucleotide away. The same CDR3 arises from other DNA sequences in this sample as well. This chain joins TRDV2 and TRDJ1, with a weak D call TRDD3 (6 bases). The CDR3 loop spans 18 amino acids. Trimming left V 3 bases short and J 0 bases short, with 22 bases between. Germline V CDR1 and CDR2: GEAIGNYY, EKD. The CDR3 spells CACDHSSLGDPYTDKLIF. For the CDR3, the DNA is TGTGCCTGTGACCATTCTTCACTGGGAGATCCGTACACCGATAAACTCATCTTT.

This clone was seen repeatedly, ten times or more. A far larger clone differs by one base, so this is likely a read error. The sample has other DNA sequences that encode this CDR3 too. This rearrangement joins TRDV1 to TRDJ1; TRDD2 aligns across 9 bases. Looked up from germline, CDR1 is TSWWSYY and CDR2 is QGS. The CDR3 runs to 18 residues. The CDR3 reads CALGGGLPTHERADKLIF. DNA for the CDR3: TGTGCCCTTGGGGGGGGCCTTCCTACACATGAGCGGGCCGATAAACTCATCTTT.

This clone was found a few times. The TCRdb protein, from a much larger clone, departs from this DNA's translation at residue 19, likely by read error; the protein shown derives from the DNA. V usage is TRDV1 and J usage is TRDJ1; D is possibly TRDD2 or TRDD3 (6 bases each). No J segment appears in TCRdb, so it was assigned here by matching the sequence to germline. The CDR3 consists of 22 residues. Germline V lookup: CDR1 TSWWSYY, CDR2 QGS. CDR3 protein: CALGGPFRPNGGDLPSWDRLIF. CDR3 nucleotides: TGTGCTCTTGGGGGTCCCTTCCGCCCGAACGGGGGGGACCTACCAAGTTGGGATAGACTCATCTTT.

As to this clone: The TCRdb protein, from a much larger clone, departs from this DNA's translation at residue 10, likely by read error; the protein shown derives from the DNA. The V gene call is TRDV1, and the J gene call is absent; the table's D call TRDD3 went unverified against the DNA. The CDR3 has 25 amino acids. Germline V CDR1 and CDR2: TSWWSYY, QGS. The CDR3 sequence: CALGEQSIRCPIVGDTFRYTDKLTF. In DNA form, the CDR3 reads TGTGCTCTTGGGGAACAAAGTATCAGGTGCCCCATTGTGGGGGATACGTTCAGGTACACCGATAAACTCACCTTT.

The sample holds a few counts of this clone. This likely reflects a read error, since a far larger clone is one base away. Distinct nucleotide sequences in the sample also encode this CDR3. The chain is built from TRDV1 and TRDJ1, with D possibly matching TRDD3 (5 bases). Germline lookup yields CDR1 TSWWSYY and CDR2 QGS. This CDR3 spans 14 amino acids. CDR3 amino acids: CALGVPNVPDKLIF. CDR3 DNA: TGTGCTCTTGGGGTCCCAAATGTGCCGGATAAACTCATCTTC.

This clone was detected only a few times. With only one base between it and a far larger clone, this is likely a read error. In the same sample, other DNA sequences code for this CDR3. The J gene is TRDJ1, the V gene TRDV3, with D tentatively TRDD3 (6 bases). Germline V gene sequence: CDR1 TVYSNPD, CDR2 GDNSRS (reference sequence). The CDR3 length is 17 residues. For the CDR3, the DNA is TGCGCCCTCAGGGGTCTCGTACTGGGACCCCAAACCGATAAACTCATCTTT. The encoded protein is CALRGLVLGPQTDKLIF.

As to this clone: A read error likely explains why the TCRdb protein, taken from a much larger clone, differs from this DNA's translation at residue 24; the protein shown is translated from the DNA. The gene calls are TRDV1 and TRDJ1, with 12 bases aligning to TRDD3. Per the germline V gene, CDR1 is TSWWSYY and CDR2 is QGS. The CDR3 totals 26 residues. DNA for the CDR3: TGTGCTCTTGGGGAATTTGAGGGTCTTCCTCCTATCATATTCTGGGGGATACGCTCGAGCACCGATAAACCCATCTTT. It yields the protein CALGEFEGLPPIIFWGIRSSTDKPIF.

A few counts support this clone. TCRdb's protein, taken from a much larger clone, differs from this DNA's translation at residue 15, likely owing to a read error; the protein displayed comes from the DNA. This chain connects TRDV1 to TRDJ1; 9 nucleotides agree with TRDD3. The V gene's germline CDR1 is TSWWSYY and CDR2 QGS. V lost 0 bases, J lost 0 bases, and 20 bases stayed unmatched. This CDR3 is built from 22 residues. In nucleotides, the CDR3 is TGTGCTCTTGGGGAACTAGTGACCTGGGACACGTGGGGGATATGCGACACCGATAAACTCATCTTT. Amino acids: CALGELVTWDTWGICDTDKLIF.

This clone was picked up many times. TCRdb lists the protein of a much larger clone for this DNA, which differs at residue 7, so this is likely a read error; the protein given here is translated from the DNA itself. This chain links TRDV3 with TRDJ1; 8 bases fit TRDD3. V shed 4 bases and J 0 bases; nucleotides not matched to a gene: 25. The length of the CDR3 is 20 residues. CDR1 and CDR2 from the germline V gene are TVYSNPD and GDNSRS (reference sequence). The chain's CDR3 is CASFGPNSTGGRFYTDKLIF. CDR3 bases: TGTGCCTCCTTTGGTCCCAATAGTACTGGGGGGAGATTCTACACCGATAAACTCATCTTT.

This clone is medium-sized (0.01 to 0.1%) in the sample. The same CDR3 can be traced to other DNA sequences in this sample. The genes are TRDV2 and TRDJ1, with TRDD3 identical over 10 bases. Trimming at V came to 2 bases and at J to 0 bases, leaving 17 bases not matched to a gene. Germline V gene data show CDR1 as GEAIGNYY and CDR2 as EKD. The CDR3 contains 20 residues. The DNA of the CDR3 is TGTGCCTGTGACAAACCTTCCTGCTGGGGGATAGAGAGGTACACCGATAAACTCATCTTT. Encoded protein: CACDKPSCWGIERYTDKLIF.

About this clone itself: The translation of this DNA and the TCRdb protein of a much larger clone differ at residue 17, probably owing to a read error; the protein shown here is translated from the DNA. The chain couples TRDV3 to TRDJ1, with 11 bases fitting TRDD3. Since TCRdb gives no J gene, matching the DNA to germline was used here to assign it. Germline V gene sequence: CDR1 TVYSNPD, CDR2 GDNSRS (reference sequence). The CDR3 runs 21 residues. The V segment lost 0 bases and the J segment 7 bases; nucleotides outside the gene matches: 28. The CDR3 sequence: CAFSASGAGGYHPLLRSKLIF. The CDR3 DNA is TGTGCCTTTAGTGCCTCGGGTGCTGGGGGATACCATCCTCTACTCAGGAGTAAACTCATCTTT.

This clone was seen a handful of times. The protein recorded in TCRdb matches a much larger clone and deviates from this DNA's translation at residue 17, suggesting a read error; the protein here is obtained by translating the DNA. The chain uses TRDV1 and TRDJ1, with TRDD2 identical over 8 bases. The J gene is not listed in TCRdb, so it was assigned here from a DNA match to germline. The length of the CDR3 is 23 residues. Germline lookup yields CDR1 TSWWSYY and CDR2 QGS. V shed 0 bases, J shed 1 base, and the junction held 25 bases outside the gene matches. CDR3 residues: CALGELKIFLLTPGIMCTDKLIF. In DNA, the CDR3 is TGTGCTCTTGGGGAACTCAAAATCTTCCTACTGACCCCGGGGATCATGTGCACCGATAAACTCATCTTT.

This clone was picked up many times. TCRdb assigns this DNA the protein of a much larger clone, which departs from its translation at residue 12; this likely reflects a read error, and the protein shown comes from translating the DNA. The chain combines TRDV1 with TRDJ1; TRDD3 agrees at 7 bases. In germline, CDR1 is TSWWSYY, CDR2 QGS. Trimming at V came to 0 bases and at J to 0 bases, leaving 16 bases not matched to a gene. This CDR3 is 20 amino acids long. CDR3 bases: TGTGCTCTTGGGGAACTAGGGGGGATCACCCATCCAATGTACACCGATAAACTCATCTTT. Its protein product is CALGELGGITHPMYTDKLIF.

This clone turned up a few times. TCRdb shows a much larger clone's protein in place of this DNA's translation, and the two differ at residue 20, likely through a read error; the protein shown is translated from the DNA. The V gene is TRDV1, the J gene TRDJ1; D is unclear. The CDR3 runs to 22 residues. CDR1 TSWWSYY and CDR2 QGS come from the germline V gene. CDR3 amino acids: CALGEMKARMRRFTGYTDKPIF. Written as DNA, the CDR3 is TGTGCTCTTGGGGAAATGAAGGCTCGAATGAGGAGATTTACCGGGTACACCGATAAACCCATCTTT.